The T cell receptor (beta chain) under discussion was sequenced for a study of OX40 agonist ivuxolimab in advanced cancers. On the study more broadly: Prior therapy, whether anti-PD-1, anti-PD-L1 or anti-CTLA-4, was allowed, and roughly 41% had some.

The CDR3 totals 14 residues. Germline V gene data show CDR1 as SGHTA and CDR2 as FQGTGA. V gave up 5 bases and J gave up 8 bases; unmatched junction bases: 8. TCRdb's copy holds only in-frame clones and misses some; the assay was immunoSEQ multiplex PCR. This repertoire shows about 96,000 clones, roughly 87% found once; its top ten account for around 1.6%. This clonotype originated in an adult with an advanced solid tumor such as melanoma, head and neck, liver or kidney cancer. The chain uses TRBV7-3 and TRBJ1-2; 10 nucleotides match TRBD1. The specimen was CD4+ or CD8+ T cells sorted from blood, collected in a trial of the OX40 agonist ivuxolimab. Written as DNA, the CDR3 is TGTGCCAGCAGCCGTGCCGGACAGGGGGGCGGCTACACCTTC. It codes for CASSRAGQGGGYTF.